The rows below give T cell receptor beta chains drawn from one sample of a study of T cells in Graves' hyperthyroidism and ophthalmopathy. MiXCR, run by TCRdb on the multiplex PCR reads, gives a single entry per CDR3 protein. The data hold approximately 600,000 distinct CDR3 sequences, with approximately 15% observed a single time. The sequenced material came from blood. Every receptor here comes from a woman in her 30s with Graves' hyperthyroidism that later progressed to Graves' ophthalmopathy. Each CDR3 is given with its conserved first and last residue. The D gene is left open where the match is weak. Expanded clones get a size class; other rows say once, few or many, or leave the size out.

v_gene	j_gene	d_gene	abundance	CDR3aa	CDR3nt
TRBV15	TRBJ1-1	.	few	CATSRVPGTEAFF	TGTGCCACCAGCAGAGTCCCAGGGACTGAAGCTTTCTTT
TRBV27	TRBJ1-2	.	many	CASSLRGVDGYTF	TGTGCCAGCAGTTTGCGGGGTGTTGATGGCTACACCTTC
TRBV28	TRBJ2-7	.	many	CASSLMPGTTDSYEQYF	TGTGCCAGCAGTTTGATGCCGGGCACGACGGATTCCTACGAGCAGTACTTC
TRBV11-3	TRBJ2-7	.	many	CASSLVPDSSYEQYF	TGTGCCAGCAGCTTAGTTCCGGACAGCTCCTACGAGCAGTACTTC
TRBV5-1	TRBJ2-3	.	many	CASSLLRGPDTQYF	TGCGCCAGCAGCTTGTTAAGGGGTCCAGATACGCAGTATTTT
TRBV19	TRBJ2-5	TRBD2	few	CASSIGSSGASQETQYF	TGTGCCAGTAGTATAGGTTCTAGCGGGGCCAGCCAAGAGACCCAGTACTTC
TRBV29-1	TRBJ2-3	.	few	CSVDSTDTQYF	TGCAGCGTTGACAGCACAGATACGCAGTATTTT
TRBV29-1	TRBJ2-2	.	many	CSVSDRTGELFF	TGCAGCGTCTCGGATCGGACCGGGGAGCTGTTTTTT
TRBV7-8	TRBJ2-7	.	many	CASSLGTSGDRQYF	TGTGCCAGCAGCTTAGGGACTTCCGGGGATAGGCAGTACTTC
TRBV11-3	TRBJ1-1	.	many	CASSLGDSLNTEAFF	TGTGCCAGCAGCTTAGGTGACAGCCTGAACACTGAAGCTTTCTTT
TRBV4-1	TRBJ2-7	.	few	CASSQDPTGHESYEQYF	TGCGCCAGCAGCCAAGACCCCACAGGGCATGAATCCTACGAGCAGTACTTC
TRBV30	TRBJ1-6	.	many	CAWGLPWVNSPLHF	TGTGCCTGGGGGCTGCCCTGGGTGAATTCACCCCTCCACTTT
TRBV5-6	TRBJ1-4	.	.	CASAGEKLFF	TGTGCCAGCGCGGGGGAAAAACTGTTTTTT
TRBV27	TRBJ1-2	TRBD1	many	CATEGALGYTF	TGTGCCACTGAGGGGGCGCTCGGCTACACCTTC
TRBV2	TRBJ2-7	.	few	CASNRLEPYEQYF	TGTGCCAGCAACCGACTTGAACCCTACGAGCAGTACTTC
TRBV30	TRBJ1-2	.	many	CACHTDKSYGYTF	TGTGCCTGCCACACGGACAAATCCTATGGCTACACCTTC
TRBV5-6	TRBJ2-5	TRBD2	.	CASSLAETRYGGGAQYF	TGTGCCAGCAGCTTGGCCGAAACTCGATACGGGGGGGGTGCCCAGTACTTC
TRBV7-3	TRBJ2-3	.	.	CASSSTGEPSTDTQYF	TGTGCCAGCAGCTCAACGGGGGAGCCTAGCACAGATACGCAGTATTTT
TRBV20-1	TRBJ1-2	TRBD1	many	CSARLGGNYGYTF	TGCAGTGCTAGGTTAGGGGGCAACTATGGCTACACCTTC
TRBV11-3	TRBJ2-3	TRBD1	many	CASSPPGQGSDTQYF	TGTGCCAGCAGCCCACCGGGACAGGGGTCAGATACGCAGTATTTT